These T cell receptor beta chains were read from a single sample in a study of shared clonotypes between healthy human individuals. Produced via immunoSEQ multiplex PCR; TCRdb's table is partial and in-frame only. The sample contains 950,000 to 1,100,000 clones, around 75% of which appear only once. Material for sequencing was memory CD4+ T cells sorted from blood. Receptor source: a man aged 18 to 30 in good health. Each CDR3 is given with its conserved first and last residue. The D gene is left open where the match is weak. Where a row states a size, it is once, few, many or the class of an expanded clone; other rows omit it.

size: NA
D: NA
J: TRBJ2-2
V: TRBV10-3
CDR3: CAISDVWLSNTGELFF
DNA: TGTGCCATCAGTGACGTGTGGCTTTCGAACACCGGGGAGCTGTTTTTT

size: NA
D: TRBD2
J: TRBJ2-2
V: TRBV6-6
CDR3: CAGRLAGDTGELFF
DNA: TGTGCCGGGAGACTAGCGGGAGATACCGGGGAGCTGTTTTTT

size: NA
D: NA
J: TRBJ2-7
V: TRBV2
CDR3: CASRTTGLTYEQYF
DNA: TGTGCCAGCCGGACTACGGGACTCACCTACGAGCAGTACTTC

size: NA
D: NA
J: TRBJ2-2
V: TRBV6-5
CDR3: CASSYGELKNTGELFF
DNA: TGTGCCAGCAGTTACGGAGAATTAAAGAACACCGGGGAGCTGTTTTTT

size: NA
D: TRBD2
J: TRBJ2-7
V: TRBV2
CDR3: CASSEGPGTSVTYEQYF
DNA: TGTGCCAGCAGTGAAGGGCCCGGGACTAGCGTAACCTACGAGCAGTACTTC

size: NA
D: NA
J: TRBJ2-3
V: TRBV7-6
CDR3: CASSRYSSDWGTDTQYF
DNA: TGTGCCAGCAGCCGATACTCTAGCGATTGGGGCACAGATACGCAGTATTTT

size: NA
D: NA
J: TRBJ1-5
V: TRBV19
CDR3: CATRVRGGENQPQHF
DNA: TGTGCCACCCGAGTTCGAGGAGGGGAGAATCAGCCCCAGCATTTT

size: NA
D: NA
J: TRBJ2-3
V: TRBV11-3
CDR3: CASSLDGSGLDTQYF
DNA: TGTGCCAGCAGCTTAGACGGTAGCGGATTAGATACGCAGTATTTT

size: once
D: NA
J: TRBJ1-1
V: TRBV25-1
CDR3: CASSDWGTEAFF
DNA: TGTGCCAGCAGTGATTGGGGTACTGAAGCTTTCTTT

size: NA
D: NA
J: TRBJ1-2
V: TRBV11-2
CDR3: CASSPIGGPGHYGYTF
DNA: TGTGCCAGCAGCCCAATTGGGGGCCCGGGACACTATGGCTACACCTTC

size: NA
D: NA
J: TRBJ2-7
V: TRBV18
CDR3: CASSPPRSYEQYF
DNA: TGTGCCAGCTCACCACCTCGATCCTACGAGCAGTACTTC

size: NA
D: NA
J: TRBJ2-2
V: TRBV5-4
CDR3: CASSLRRLAHESTGELFF
DNA: TGTGCCAGCAGCTTGCGGCGTCTAGCCCATGAGTCCACCGGGGAGCTGTTTTTT

size: NA
D: TRBD1
J: TRBJ1-5
V: TRBV9
CDR3: CASSAGQGNQPQHF
DNA: TGTGCCAGCAGCGCGGGACAGGGCAATCAGCCCCAGCATTTT

size: NA
D: NA
J: TRBJ1-1
V: TRBV2
CDR3: CASSVKRNTEAFF
DNA: TGTGCCAGCAGTGTTAAGAGGAACACTGAAGCTTTCTTT

size: NA
D: NA
J: TRBJ2-1
V: TRBV11-2
CDR3: CASSLRGDSSYNEQFF
DNA: TGTGCCAGCAGCCTACGGGGGGACAGCTCCTACAATGAGCAGTTCTTC

size: NA
D: TRBD1
J: TRBJ2-7
V: TRBV2
CDR3: CASSLQGQIDEQYF
DNA: TGTGCCAGCAGCTTACAGGGGCAGATTGACGAGCAGTACTTC

size: many
D: NA
J: TRBJ2-7
V: TRBV6-5
CDR3: CASSYNGGYEQYF
DNA: TGTGCCAGCAGTTACAACGGGGGCTACGAGCAGTACTTC

size: NA
D: NA
J: TRBJ1-6
V: TRBV2
CDR3: CASSVPTSSYNSPLHF
DNA: TGTGCCAGCAGTGTCCCCACTAGCTCCTATAATTCACCCCTCCACTTT

size: NA
D: NA
J: TRBJ1-3
V: TRBV28
CDR3: CASSLQRNTIYF
DNA: TGTGCCAGCAGTTTGCAAAGAAACACCATATATTTT